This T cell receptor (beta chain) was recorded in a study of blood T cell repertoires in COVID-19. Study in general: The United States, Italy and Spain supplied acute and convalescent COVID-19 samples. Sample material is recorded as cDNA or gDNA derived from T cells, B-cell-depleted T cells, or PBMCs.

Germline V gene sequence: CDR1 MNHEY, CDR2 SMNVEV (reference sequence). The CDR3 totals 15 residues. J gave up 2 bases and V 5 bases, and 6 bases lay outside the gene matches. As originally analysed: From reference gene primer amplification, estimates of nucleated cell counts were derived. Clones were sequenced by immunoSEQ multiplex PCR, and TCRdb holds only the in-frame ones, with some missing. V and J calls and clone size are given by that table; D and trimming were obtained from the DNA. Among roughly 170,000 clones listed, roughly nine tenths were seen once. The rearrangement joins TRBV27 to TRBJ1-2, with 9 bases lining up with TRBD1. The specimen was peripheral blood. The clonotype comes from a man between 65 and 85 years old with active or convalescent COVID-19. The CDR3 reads CASSIQGAGNYGYTF. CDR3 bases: TGTGCCAGCAGTATACAGGGGGCCGGCAACTATGGCTACACCTTC.